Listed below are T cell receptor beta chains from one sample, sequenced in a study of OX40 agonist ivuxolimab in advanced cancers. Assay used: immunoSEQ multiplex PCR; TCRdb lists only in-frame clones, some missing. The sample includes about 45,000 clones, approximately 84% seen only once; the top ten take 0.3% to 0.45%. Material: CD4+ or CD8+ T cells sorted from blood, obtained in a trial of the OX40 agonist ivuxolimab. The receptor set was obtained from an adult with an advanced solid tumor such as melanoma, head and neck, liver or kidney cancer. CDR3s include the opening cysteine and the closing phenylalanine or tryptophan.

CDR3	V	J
CASSPLAGGWDTQYF	TRBV11-2	TRBJ2-3
CASSPLSPLDTQYF	TRBV6-5	TRBJ2-3
CASNKGLAGGGNEQFF	TRBV7-2	TRBJ2-1
CASSLPLTGGHSPLHF	TRBV7-2	TRBJ1-6
CASSQGLEAGGKEKLFF	TRBV5-6	TRBJ1-4
CASSVRSSAANNEQFF	TRBV6-1	TRBJ2-1
CASRYRGAEAFF	TRBV5-6	TRBJ1-1
CASSLEGSNTEAFF	TRBV5-1	TRBJ1-1
CASSQTGTGVYEQYF	TRBV4-1	TRBJ2-7
CASSQELAGGSEQFF	TRBV4-1	TRBJ2-1
CASTLERGFLNYGYTF	TRBV19	TRBJ1-2
CASSPRTDNYGYTF	TRBV5-1	TRBJ1-2
CASSPNQEAGEQYF	TRBV4-3	TRBJ2-7
CASSQDRTGSYEQYF	TRBV4-1	TRBJ2-7
CASSLSSGVQETQYF	TRBV28	TRBJ2-5
CASSPPSGGNTGELFF	TRBV18	TRBJ2-2
CASSLLIETQYF	TRBV7-2	TRBJ2-5
CASSLSEARTSLVSGNTIYF	TRBV7-8	TRBJ1-3
CASSNRDRGPDTQYF	TRBV19	TRBJ2-3
CASSTGLAGASDTQYF	TRBV5-1	TRBJ2-3
CASSPRQSFYGYTF	TRBV18	TRBJ1-2
CASSSAAGGSQPQHF	TRBV28	TRBJ1-5
CAWSAPGAGGNEQFF	TRBV30	TRBJ2-1
CAWSVRGYEQYF	TRBV30	TRBJ2-7
CSVEVGTGGAGADTQYF	TRBV29-1	TRBJ2-3
CASSLTGSGEKLFF	TRBV5-5	TRBJ1-4
CASSFLAGGGLTYEQYF	TRBV11-2	TRBJ2-7
CASRPGTANTGELFF	TRBV5-5	TRBJ2-2
CASGHRESQETQYF	TRBV19	TRBJ2-5
CAWSRLQGNQPQHF	TRBV30	TRBJ1-5
CASSPSGQGNYGYTF	TRBV18	TRBJ1-2
CASSLRLGQPYEQYF	TRBV7-2	TRBJ2-7
CASSLSLPSGSTDTQYF	TRBV18	TRBJ2-3
CASSPGGNEKLFF	TRBV18	TRBJ1-4
CASSLWGQYEQYF	TRBV28	TRBJ2-7
CASRETVTSYEQYF	TRBV5-1	.
CASSVAPADSYEQYF	TRBV9	TRBJ2-7
CATRQAGGGSTDTQYF	TRBV10-3	TRBJ2-3
CASSSIGSGNTIYF	TRBV5-4	TRBJ1-3
CASLAPANTIYF	TRBV6-5	TRBJ1-3